Listed here is a single T cell receptor (beta chain). This clonotype has a count of ten or more. Its antigen remains undetermined. Per-nucleotide qualities are absent, and no much larger clonotype sits a single base away. Naive CD8 T cell libraries were made from about 21,000 to 970,000 sorted cells using 10%, 30% or 50% of purified RNA. Naive CD8 T cells were FACS-sorted as CD8+CD4-CCR7+CD45RA+ on a BD FACSAria II into RLT Plus buffer. Roughly ten TCR copies' worth of Jurkat RNA were spiked into about 19,000-1,000,000 naive CD8 T cell samples to test detection sensitivity. CD8 T cells were enriched using RosetteSep CD8+ T Cell Enrichment Cocktail and Ficoll-Paque, and the enriched cells then underwent ACK red cell lysis. This record comes from a study of molecular identifiers for immune sequencing clone quantification (dated 2018 in TCRdb). Regarding the research as a whole: For a replicate experiment, RNA from roughly 20,000 or 100,000 naive CD8 T cells was divided into five aliquots, and four of the five aliquots were sequenced. CD8 T cells were used in a methods study to benchmark molecular-identifier clustering-based TCR repertoire sequencing (MIDCIRS) and TCR RNA copy counting.

Points the paper makes about the study in general: Identical TCR molecules sharing a barcode could cause highly expanded clone sizes to be underestimated. Spiked-in Jurkat TCR RNA equivalent to a single cell was reported to be detectable even among approximately 1.1 million naive CD8 T cells. When barcode sub-clustering was left out, chimeric consensus sequences inflated TCR diversity, with chimeras reaching as high as 47%. In CMV-specific effector cells, clones with more than 20 RNA copies accounted for over 97% of molecules, whereas in naive cells such clones accounted for under 1%. Naive libraries contained spiked-in Jurkat TCR RNA (approximately nine copies' worth), which is not part of the donor repertoire. Modeling estimated roughly 3.2 recovered TCR RNA copies per cell, compared with about 10 by digital PCR, which implies 30% to 35% capture efficiency.

Compared with germline, V lacks 4 bases and J lacks 1 base; bases without a gene match: 7. Sequences LGHNA (CDR1) and YNFKEQ (CDR2) are obtained from the germline V gene. The CDR3 runs 16 residues from the cysteine to the phenylalanine. Here the CDR3 DNA is all that survives: 48 bases in frame from base 1. The library relied on PCR. Instrument on record: Illumina HiSeq 4000. Preparation of bulk TCR libraries followed a previously described approach, with the TCR primers listed in Table S5. The Qiagen AllPrep DNA/RNA kit was used to purify total RNA. Before any analysis, reads coming from multiple sequencing runs of the same library were combined into one pool. The paper's data handling went like this. Reads were retained only if an exact TCR constant sequence was present, and the retained reads were trimmed to 150 nt and grouped according to their 12-nt molecular barcodes. Reads in each barcode group were sub-clustered using a 15% Levenshtein threshold, and a quality-weighted consensus sequence was built for each RNA molecule. Non-functional sequences were excluded, and lower-count sequences lying one edit away from another sequence were also excluded. Barcode sub-clusters with fewer than 20% of the maximum read count were removed, based on fitting two negative binomial distributions. TCRdb itself trimmed the public reads at Q25 with fastp, ran MiXCR and retained productive beta chains. Rows matching on CDR3 protein sequence are summarized as one entry with the most common DNA and genes. The V and J calls, along with clone size, are taken from TCRdb and not from the paper's own processing. The sample contains about half a million distinct CDR3 sequences, about 21% of them found a single time. The biggest ten clones account for 0.7% to 0.95% of the sample.

The receptor chain draws on TRBV4-2 and TRBJ2-7; 10 bases in the junction line up with TRBD2. Input material: naive CD8+ T cells from blood, with Jurkat cell RNA spiked in. Reading the label with the study, this specimen's cell subset or site is: FACS-sorted CD8+CD4-CCR7+CD45RA+ naive T cells. The receptor was derived from a human donor in good health. Some libraries in this study had Jurkat cell RNA spiked in. The nucleotides read TGTGCCAGCAGCCCCCCCGGGACTAGCGTTTCCTACGAGCAGTACTTC. Translated, it gives CASSPPGTSVSYEQYF.